This passage covers 12 T cell receptor beta chains from one sample sequenced in a study of blood T cells in healthy people across ages. Sample-barcoded 5' priming and a J-beta primer mix drove a second PCR of roughly 6 to 12 cycles. TCRdb used MiXCR to reprocess the 5' RACE reads, holding one entry per CDR3 protein. The profile shows about 1.5 million distinct CDR3 sequences, approximately 43% of them singletons. Sequencing used blood. The source of these receptors is a woman in her late teens or twenties in good health.

The rearrangement links TRBV12-3 or TRBV12-4 to TRBJ2-2; D remains unclear. V was shortened by 7 bases and J by 7 bases, with 4 bases between the two germline ends. The CDR3 spans 10 residues. CDR3 sequence: CASMLGELFF. DNA for the CDR3: TGTGCCAGCATGCTCGGGGAGCTGTTTTTT.

The genes are TRBV4-1 and TRBJ2-1; no clear D. The CDR3 runs 13 residues. Germline V gives CDR1 MGHRA, CDR2 YSYEKL. V gave up 0 bases and J gave up 8 bases, with 8 bases separating them. The CDR3 nucleotides are TGCGCCAGCAGCCAAGATATCGGCCATGAGCAGTTCTTC. Translating it yields CASSQDIGHEQFF.

Only a few counts were recorded for this clonotype. The chain links TRBV20-1 to TRBJ1-1; D is uncertain. The CDR3 contains 15 residues. The V end was cut by 5 bases, the J end by 1 base, with 17 bases between. Germline CDR1 is DFQATT and CDR2 is SNEGSKA (reference sequence). The CDR3 spells CSALALIGSNTEAFF. The CDR3 nucleotides read TGCAGTGCTCTCGCGTTAATAGGATCGAACACTGAAGCTTTCTTT.

This clonotype was detected only a few times. The rearrangement uses TRBV12-3 or TRBV12-4 and TRBJ1-2; D perhaps matches TRBD1 (5 bases). The CDR3 covers 14 residues. V shed 5 bases and J shed 4 bases, with 14 bases lying between them. CDR3 sequence reads: CASSIGTAGYGYTF. The CDR3, as DNA: TGTGCCAGCAGTATAGGGACTGCCGGCTATGGCTACACCTTC.

This chain links TRBV20-1 with TRBJ2-1, with TRBD2 matching over 11 bases. From germline, CDR1 is DFQATT and CDR2 SNEGSKA (reference sequence). The CDR3 is 15 amino acids. Unmatched junction bases numbered 10, after V lost 6 bases and J lost 6 bases. The CDR3 DNA follows: TGCAGTGCGCAAACTAGCGGGAGAGATCTCAATGAGCAGTTCTTC. It translates to CSAQTSGRDLNEQFF.

The V and J genes are TRBV4-3 and TRBJ2-3; perhaps TRBD2 as D (6 bases). This CDR3 has 16 residues. The germline V gene encodes CDR1 LGHNA and CDR2 YSLEER. The germline V and J ends were trimmed by 1 base and 0 bases, with 11 bases remaining between them. In DNA form, the CDR3 reads TGCGCCAGCAGCCAAGCCTCAGGGACTAGCACAGATACGCAGTATTTT. The encoded protein is CASSQASGTSTDTQYF.

V usage is TRBV7-2 and J usage is TRBJ2-3, with a possible D match to TRBD2 (5 bases). Trimming removed 9 bases at V and 4 bases at J, with 17 bases between. CDR3 length: 14 residues. Per germline, CDR1 SGHTA and CDR2 FQGNSA. CDR3 loop: CARAEGTAPDTQYF. The CDR3 region has the DNA TGTGCCAGGGCAGAGGGAACAGCCCCAGATACGCAGTATTTT.

This clonotype appeared a few times. Being one base from a much bigger clone, this may be a read error. The V gene is TRBV15, the J gene TRBJ2-1; D is tentatively TRBD1 or TRBD2 (5 bases each). CDR3 length: 14 residues. Germline CDR1 is LNHNV and CDR2 is YYDKDF (reference sequence). The ends were cut back, 3 bases at V and 13 bases at J, with 19 bases in the middle. CDR3 in amino acids: CATSSLGAGETQFF. The CDR3 DNA reads as TGTGCCACCAGCAGTCTAGGGGCCGGGGAGACCCAGTTCTTC.

This clonotype was detected many times. The chain has TRBV7-2 and TRBJ2-5; no definite D call. The V end was cut by 1 base, the J end by 4 bases, with 7 bases between. Germline CDR1 and CDR2: SGHTA and FQGNSA. The CDR3 length is 13 residues. CDR3: CASSLGPGETQYF. DNA for the CDR3: TGTGCCAGCAGCTTAGGTCCAGGAGAGACCCAGTACTTC.

The chain employs TRBV7-9 and TRBJ1-6; D may be TRBD1 (5 bases). CDR1 and CDR2 (germline): SEHNR, FQNEAQ (reference sequence). V dropped 6 bases and J dropped 5 bases, with 11 bases sitting between them. The CDR3 runs 14 residues. CDR3 residues: CASRTGPNNSPLHF. The CDR3 bases are TGTGCCAGCAGGACGGGACCGAATAATTCACCCCTCCACTTT.

This chain connects TRBV20-1 to TRBJ2-7; D is unclear. V was shortened by 1 base and J by 3 bases, with 10 bases between the two germline ends. The germline CDR1 and CDR2 sequences are DFQATT and SNEGSKA (reference sequence). The CDR3 is 13 amino acids. In DNA form, the CDR3 reads TGCAGTGCTAGAGGGACGGTCGACTACGAGCAGTACTTC. It specifies CSARGTVDYEQYF.

The chain couples TRBV7-2 to TRBJ2-7; D not certain. V lost 3 bases, J lost 8 bases, and 11 bases lay in between. CDR1 is SGHTA, CDR2 FQGNSA, per germline. The CDR3 runs to 12 residues. The CDR3 coding sequence is TGTGCCAGCAGCTTGGCTAACCAAAAGCAGTACTTC. Translation: CASSLANQKQYF.